A selection of T cell receptor beta chains follows, all from one sample in a study of T cell repertoires in cytomegalovirus infection. TCRdb called the reads again in MiXCR, with one record for every CDR3 protein. The profile shows about 830,000 distinct CDR3 sequences, 30% to 35% of them singletons. No antigen has been identified for these receptors. The source was cultured CD8+ T cells from PBMCs, collected from culture after CMV antigen stimulation. Receptors originate from a human donor in good health (CMV status not recorded). Some clones in this sample may be carry-over from other donors' samples. The CDR3 runs from the conserved cysteine through the conserved F or W. A D gene is named only where the DNA matches it firmly. Size tells how often a clone was seen (once, few, many) or the class of an expanded clone, and some rows leave it out.

j_gene	v_gene	abundance	d_gene	CDR3nt	CDR3aa
TRBJ1-2	TRBV6-5	NA	TRBD1	TGTGCCAGCAGCCGAACTCGGGACAGGGGGGGCTACACCTTC	CASSRTRDRGGYTF
TRBJ1-3	TRBV2	NA	NA	TGTGCCAGCAGGGACAACTCTGGAAACACCATATATTTT	CASRDNSGNTIYF
TRBJ1-1	TRBV7-7	NA	NA	TGTGCCAGCGGGGGAACAGATAACACTGTAGCTTTCTTT	CASGGTDNTVAFF
TRBJ1-1	TRBV4-1	NA	NA	TGCGCCAGCAGCCAAGTGGAGGGGCTCGGAAACACTGAAGCTTTCTTT	CASSQVEGLGNTEAFF
TRBJ2-1	TRBV11-1	many	NA	TGTGCCACCTTAGGGGGGCCTAACCCTGGCGAGCAGTTCTTC	CATLGGPNPGEQFF
TRBJ2-5	TRBV4-1	many	NA	TGCGCCAGCAGCCAAGATCGGGGGGCGACCCAGTACTTC	CASSQDRGATQYF
TRBJ2-2	TRBV19	few	NA	TGTGCCACCCATACGGTGAACACCGGGGAGCTGTTTTTT	CATHTVNTGELFF
TRBJ1-2	TRBV15	NA	NA	TGTGCCACCAGCAGAGGGGCGGGGAATGGCTACACCTTC	CATSRGAGNGYTF
TRBJ1-1	TRBV6-1	NA	TRBD1	TGTGCCAGCAGCTTCAATACAGGGGGCACTGAAGCTTTCTTT	CASSFNTGGTEAFF
TRBJ1-3	TRBV7-9	once	TRBD1	TGTGCCAGCAGGGTGGGACAGGCTGGAAACACCATATATTTT	CASRVGQAGNTIYF
TRBJ1-2	TRBV6-5	NA	NA	TGTGCCAGCAGTTACTCGGACCCAGAGGATGGCTACACCTTC	CASSYSDPEDGYTF
TRBJ1-2	TRBV20-1	few	NA	TGCAGTGCTAGCCCCATGACAGAGGCGGAAAAATATGGCTACACCTTC	CSASPMTEAEKYGYTF
TRBJ2-5	TRBV9	NA	NA	TGTGCCAGCAGTTTGGGGACTGGAGAGGCAGAGACCCAGTACTTC	CASSLGTGEAETQYF
TRBJ2-3	TRBV12-3/TRBV12-4	NA	NA	TGTGCCAGCAGTTTTCTCGTGGGGGCGGATACGCAGTATTTT	CASSFLVGADTQYF
TRBJ2-1	TRBV5-1	NA	TRBD2	TGCGCCAGCAGCTTAACGTATTACGGTGCTGCGGGGGATGAGCAGTTCTTC	CASSLTYYGAAGDEQFF
TRBJ2-1	TRBV20-1	NA	TRBD1	TGCAGTGCTCCCCGGGGGACAGGGGGCGGGTACAATGAGCAGTTCTTC	CSAPRGTGGGYNEQFF
TRBJ1-3	TRBV6-5	few	NA	TGTGCCAGCAGTTACGGGGTTGGGGGAAACACCATATATTTT	CASSYGVGGNTIYF
TRBJ1-5	TRBV5-6	many	NA	TGTGCCAGCAGTCGAGGACAAGCCAGCAATCAGCCCCAGCATTTT	CASSRGQASNQPQHF
TRBJ2-5	TRBV7-9	NA	TRBD2	TGTGCCAGCAGCCTATGGACTAGCGGCAGAGAGACCCAGTACTTC	CASSLWTSGRETQYF
TRBJ2-2	TRBV7-6	many	NA	TGTGCCAGCAGCTTATCCCTAAGTAGACAGTACAAGAACACCGGGGAGCTGTTTTTT	CASSLSLSRQYKNTGELFF
TRBJ2-3	TRBV6-1	few	NA	TGTGCCAGCAGTGCTAGAGGCCCCATCAATACGCAGTATTTT	CASSARGPINTQYF
TRBJ2-7	TRBV6-8	few	TRBD1	TGTGCCAGCAGTTTCACCGGGACAGGGCTCCACGAGCAGTACTTC	CASSFTGTGLHEQYF